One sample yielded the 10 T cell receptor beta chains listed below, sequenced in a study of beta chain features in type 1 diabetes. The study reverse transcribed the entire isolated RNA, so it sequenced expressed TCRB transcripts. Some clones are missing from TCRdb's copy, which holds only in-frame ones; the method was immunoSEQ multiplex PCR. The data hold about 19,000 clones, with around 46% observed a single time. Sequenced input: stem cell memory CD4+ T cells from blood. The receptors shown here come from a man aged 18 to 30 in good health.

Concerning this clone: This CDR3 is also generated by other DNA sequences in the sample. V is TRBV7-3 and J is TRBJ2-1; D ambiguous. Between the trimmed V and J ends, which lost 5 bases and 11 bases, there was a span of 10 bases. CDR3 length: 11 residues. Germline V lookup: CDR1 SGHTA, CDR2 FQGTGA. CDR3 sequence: CASSLSEKQFF. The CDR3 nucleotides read TGTGCCAGCAGCCTAAGCGAGAAGCAGTTCTTC.

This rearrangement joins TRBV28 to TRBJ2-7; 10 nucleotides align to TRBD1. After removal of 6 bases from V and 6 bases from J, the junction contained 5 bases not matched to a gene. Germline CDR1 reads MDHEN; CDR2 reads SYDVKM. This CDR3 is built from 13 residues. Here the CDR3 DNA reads TGTGCCAGCAGGGGACAGGGGTTAACCGAGCAGTACTTC. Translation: CASRGQGLTEQYF.

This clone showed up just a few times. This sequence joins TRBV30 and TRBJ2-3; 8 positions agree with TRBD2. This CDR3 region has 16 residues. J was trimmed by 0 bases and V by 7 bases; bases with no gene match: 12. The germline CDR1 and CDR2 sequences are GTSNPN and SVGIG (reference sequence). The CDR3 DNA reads TGTGCCTTTAGCGGGGCCGGGGGAGGCAGCACAGATACGCAGTATTTT. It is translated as CAFSGAGGGSTDTQYF.

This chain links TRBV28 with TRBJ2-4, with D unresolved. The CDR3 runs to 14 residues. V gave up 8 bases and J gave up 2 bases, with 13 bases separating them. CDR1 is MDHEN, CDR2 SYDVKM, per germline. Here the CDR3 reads CASLPSVPKNIQYF. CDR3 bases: TGTGCCAGCCTACCTTCGGTTCCCAAAAACATTCAGTACTTC.

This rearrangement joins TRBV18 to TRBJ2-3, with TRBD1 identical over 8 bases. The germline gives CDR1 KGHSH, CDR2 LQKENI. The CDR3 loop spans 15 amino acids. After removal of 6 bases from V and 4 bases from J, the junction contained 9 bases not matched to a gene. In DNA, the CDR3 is TGTGCCAGCTCGCCCGACAGGGGAGGTCCAGATACGCAGTATTTT. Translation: CASSPDRGGPDTQYF.

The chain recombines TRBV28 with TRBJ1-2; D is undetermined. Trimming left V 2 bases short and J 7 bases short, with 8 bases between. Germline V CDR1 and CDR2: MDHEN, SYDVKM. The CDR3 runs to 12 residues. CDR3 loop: CASSLGEGGYTF. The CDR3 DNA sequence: TGTGCCAGCAGTTTAGGGGAGGGTGGCTACACCTTC.

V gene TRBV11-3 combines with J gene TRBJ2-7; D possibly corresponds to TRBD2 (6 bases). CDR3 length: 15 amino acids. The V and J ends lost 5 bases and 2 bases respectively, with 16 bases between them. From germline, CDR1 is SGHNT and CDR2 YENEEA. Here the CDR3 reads CASSPGDRGTYEQYF. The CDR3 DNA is TGTGCCAGCAGCCCCGGGGACCGGGGGACCTACGAGCAGTACTTC.

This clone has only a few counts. CDR3 sequence (DNA): TGTGCCAGCAGCTTAGGTTCTACCGGGAGCTCCTACGAGCAGTACTTC. This translates into CASSLGSTGSSYEQYF. The chain combines TRBV7-2 with TRBJ2-7; possible D gene TRBD2, 6 bases. This CDR3 region has 16 residues. Trimming shortened V by 1 base and J by 0 bases, and 13 bases separated the two germline ends. Germline loops: CDR1 SGHTA, CDR2 FQGNSA.

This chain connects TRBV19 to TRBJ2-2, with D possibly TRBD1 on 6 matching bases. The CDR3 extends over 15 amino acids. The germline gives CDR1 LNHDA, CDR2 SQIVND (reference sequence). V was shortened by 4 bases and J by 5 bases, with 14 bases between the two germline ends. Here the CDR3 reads CASSKRTDGTGELFF. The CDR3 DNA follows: TGTGCCAGTAGTAAGAGGACAGACGGAACCGGGGAGCTGTTTTTT.

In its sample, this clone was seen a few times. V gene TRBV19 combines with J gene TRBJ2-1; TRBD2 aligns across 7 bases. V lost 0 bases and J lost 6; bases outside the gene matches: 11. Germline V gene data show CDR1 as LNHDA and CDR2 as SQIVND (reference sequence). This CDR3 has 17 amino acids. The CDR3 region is CASSIEKGQRGVNEQFF. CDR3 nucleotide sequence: TGTGCCAGTAGTATAGAAAAGGGCCAGCGGGGCGTCAATGAGCAGTTCTTC.